A selection of T cell receptor beta chains follows, all from one sample in a study of T cell responses to AZD1222 COVID-19 vaccine. The table came from immunoSEQ multiplex PCR; TCRdb's copy has only in-frame clones and leaves some out. The data show 100,000 to 150,000 clones, with around 91% seen just once and about 4% held by the top ten. Specimen: peripheral blood, collected on day 0 of MenACWY control vaccination. These receptors were obtained from an adult in good health. The CDR3 runs from the conserved cysteine through the conserved F or W. Fields, in order: V gene, clone size, J gene, D gene, CDR3 protein, CDR3 DNA. The D gene is left open where the match is weak. The size of a clone is reported for some rows only, either as once, few or many, or as a class for expanded clones.

>TRBV5-1|once|TRBJ2-2|TRBD1
CASSPTGGMGTGELFF
TGCGCCAGCAGCCCGACAGGGGGCATGGGCACCGGGGAGCTGTTTTTT
>TRBV10-1|.|TRBJ2-2|TRBD2
CASSGGGRVGELFF
TGCGCCAGCAGTGGCGGGGGGCGCGTCGGGGAGCTGTTTTTT
>TRBV3-1/TRBV3-2|.|TRBJ2-1|.
CASSQDLGFGEQFF
TGTGCCAGCAGCCAAGATTTGGGGTTCGGTGAGCAGTTCTTC
>TRBV27|.|TRBJ2-5|TRBD2
CAVASGVAGAQETQYF
TGTGCCGTGGCGAGCGGTGTAGCGGGGGCTCAAGAGACCCAGTACTTC
>TRBV28|.|TRBJ2-5|TRBD2
CASKAPSGGNEETQYF
TGTGCCAGCAAAGCACCTAGCGGGGGGAATGAAGAGACCCAGTACTTC
>TRBV24-1|.|TRBJ2-2|TRBD2
CATTSGTSDTGELFF
TGTGCCACCACATCAGGGACTAGCGACACCGGGGAGCTGTTTTTT
>TRBV5-6|.|TRBJ2-5|TRBD2
CASSLLAGGPQETQYF
TGTGCCAGCAGCCTACTAGCGGGAGGGCCCCAAGAGACCCAGTACTTC
>TRBV6-2/TRBV6-3|.|TRBJ2-4|TRBD1
CASSYQRDRQYF
TGTGCCAGCAGTTACCAGAGGGACAGACAGTACTTC
>TRBV7-2|.|TRBJ2-1|.
CASSLVRSGINEQFF
TGTGCCAGCAGCTTAGTAAGGTCAGGGATTAATGAGCAGTTCTTC
>TRBV5-4|.|TRBJ2-1|TRBD2
CASRAGTSGHNEQFF
TGTGCCAGCAGGGCCGGGACTAGCGGTCACAATGAGCAGTTCTTC
>TRBV27|.|TRBJ2-7|TRBD1
CASSWQGASYEQYF
TGTGCCAGCAGTTGGCAGGGGGCCTCCTACGAGCAGTACTTC
>TRBV28|once|TRBJ1-4|TRBD1
CASSSTGTGAEKLFF
TGTGCCAGCAGTTCAACCGGGACAGGGGCTGAAAAACTGTTTTTT